The present T cell receptor beta chain was sequenced within a study of shared clonotypes between healthy human individuals. General study results and limits: Around 4.9% of naive CD4 clonotypes were shared across a few donors.

Genomic DNA of each subset was evenly split across several immunoSEQ plates. Source study methods: Because ImmunoSEQ provided only junction sequences with no quality scores, the filtering differed. TCRdb keeps only in-frame clones here, not all; method: immunoSEQ multiplex PCR. The V and J calls and the clone size are those of that table, but D and trimming were determined from the DNA. The sample records hundreds of thousands of clones, almost 97% being singletons. This clone was recorded only once. Its antigen remains unknown. The CDR3 has 15 residues. The junction had 9 bases not matched to a gene; V was cut back by 3 bases and J by 8 bases. Germline values: CDR1 MDHEN, CDR2 SYDVKM.

What was sequenced was naive CD4+ T cells sorted from blood. Stated subset: CD45RA+ positively selected. This sequence joins TRBV28 and TRBJ1-2; 10 bases are a match to TRBD1. The clonotype originates from a woman between 25 and 40 years old in good health. CDR3 bases: TGTGCCAGCAGTTTCTCGACAGGGGGCGTCAAAGGCTACACCTTC. Protein sequence: CASSFSTGGVKGYTF.